The rows below give T cell receptor beta chains drawn from one sample of a study of beta chain features in type 1 diabetes. The protocol was immunoSEQ multiplex PCR, while the TCRdb copy is restricted to in-frame clones and leaves out a portion. This table has approximately 44,000 clones, just over 50% appearing once. Sequenced input: Tregs from blood. These receptors were taken from a woman between 18 and 29 years old in good health. Both conserved end residues are part of each CDR3. D genes are given only for firm matches. Rows may omit the clone size; those that give it use once, few, many or a size class.

J: TRBJ1-2
D: -
V: TRBV28
size: few
DNA: TGTGCCAGCAGTTTAAAGAGACGGGATGGCTACACCTTC
CDR3: CASSLKRRDGYTF

J: TRBJ2-1
D: TRBD2
V: TRBV30
size: few
DNA: TGTGCCTGGGCCCCCCTAGCGGGAATACATGAGCAGTTCTTC
CDR3: CAWAPLAGIHEQFF

J: TRBJ2-3
D: TRBD1
V: TRBV18
size: -
DNA: TGTGCCAGCTCGCCCAGGGGGCTGGCGACAGATACGCAGTATTTT
CDR3: CASSPRGLATDTQYF

J: TRBJ2-1
D: TRBD2
V: TRBV7-8
size: -
DNA: TGTGCCACCTCCCCCAGCGGCGGGAGCTCCTACAATGAGCAGTTCTTC
CDR3: CATSPSGGSSYNEQFF

J: TRBJ2-7
D: -
V: TRBV27
size: -
DNA: TGTGCCAGCAGTTTTCAGTGGAGATCCTACGAGCAGTACTTC
CDR3: CASSFQWRSYEQYF

J: TRBJ2-4
D: TRBD2
V: TRBV7-9
size: few
DNA: TGTGCCAGCAGCAGGATCTTAGCGGGAAACATTCAGTACTTC
CDR3: CASSRILAGNIQYF

J: TRBJ2-2
D: -
V: TRBV6-5
size: -
DNA: TGTGCCAGCACCTTAGAGAACACCGGGGAGCTGTTTTTT
CDR3: CASTLENTGELFF

J: TRBJ1-3
D: -
V: TRBV6-1
size: -
DNA: TGTGCCAGCAGCGTACAGGGTTCGGGAAACACCATATATTTT
CDR3: CASSVQGSGNTIYF

J: TRBJ2-5
D: -
V: TRBV5-1
size: -
DNA: TGCGCCAGCAGCTTGGCCGGAGTTGGGGAGACCCAGTACTTC
CDR3: CASSLAGVGETQYF

J: TRBJ1-2
D: TRBD1
V: TRBV7-9
size: -
DNA: TGTGCCAGCAGCCCCGGGACAGGGGGAATAGCTAACTATGGCTACACCTTC
CDR3: CASSPGTGGIANYGYTF

J: TRBJ1-1
D: -
V: TRBV11-2
size: many
DNA: TGTGCCAGCAGCTTGGGGGGGGTTGGGTCTTTCTTT
CDR3: CASSLGGVGSFF

J: TRBJ2-7
D: TRBD1
V: TRBV28
size: -
DNA: TGTGCCAGCAGTTTAGGTCAGGGGGCGGGATCCGAGCAGTACTTC
CDR3: CASSLGQGAGSEQYF

J: TRBJ2-3
D: TRBD1
V: TRBV2
size: -
DNA: TGTGCCAGCACCGAACGACAGGGAATACGGTCGGGCCCAGATACGCAGTATTTT
CDR3: CASTERQGIRSGPDTQYF

J: TRBJ2-7
D: TRBD2
V: TRBV28
size: -
DNA: TGTGCCAGCACCGGGACTAGGGGAAGTCGTAGGGGGAGCTCCTACGAGCAGTACTTC
CDR3: CASTGTRGSRRGSSYEQYF

J: TRBJ1-5
D: -
V: TRBV7-2
size: -
DNA: TGTGCCAGCAGCCCTACGGGGTGGAATCAGCCCCAGCATTTT
CDR3: CASSPTGWNQPQHF

J: TRBJ1-5
D: -
V: TRBV19
size: -
DNA: TGTGCCAGTAGCTGGGCCCGTAGCAATCAGCCCCAGCATTTT
CDR3: CASSWARSNQPQHF

J: TRBJ2-7
D: TRBD2
V: TRBV28
size: -
DNA: TGTGCCAGCACCGGGACCGTGGGGACTAGCGGGAGGGCCCACGAGCAGTACTTC
CDR3: CASTGTVGTSGRAHEQYF